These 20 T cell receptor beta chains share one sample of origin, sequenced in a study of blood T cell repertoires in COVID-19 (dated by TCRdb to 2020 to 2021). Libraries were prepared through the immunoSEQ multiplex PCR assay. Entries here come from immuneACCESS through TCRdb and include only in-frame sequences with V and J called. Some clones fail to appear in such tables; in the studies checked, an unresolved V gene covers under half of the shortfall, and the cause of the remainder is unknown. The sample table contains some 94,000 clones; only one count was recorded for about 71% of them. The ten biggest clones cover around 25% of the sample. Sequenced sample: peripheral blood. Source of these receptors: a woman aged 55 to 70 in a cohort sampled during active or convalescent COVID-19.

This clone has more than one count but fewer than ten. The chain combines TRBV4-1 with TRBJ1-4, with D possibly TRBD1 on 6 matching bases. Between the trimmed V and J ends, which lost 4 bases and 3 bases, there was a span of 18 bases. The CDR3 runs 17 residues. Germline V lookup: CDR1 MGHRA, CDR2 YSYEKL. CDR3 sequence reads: CASSRNRDKGPNEKLFF. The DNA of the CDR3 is TGCGCCAGCAGCCGGAACCGGGACAAGGGACCTAATGAAAAACTGTTTTTT.

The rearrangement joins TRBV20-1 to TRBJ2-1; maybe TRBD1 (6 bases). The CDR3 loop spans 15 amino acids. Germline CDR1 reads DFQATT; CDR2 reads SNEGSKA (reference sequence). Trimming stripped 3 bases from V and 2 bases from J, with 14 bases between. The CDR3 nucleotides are TGCAGTGCTAGTTCTGTGGGGGCGACCTACAATGAGCAGTTCTTC. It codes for CSASSVGATYNEQFF.

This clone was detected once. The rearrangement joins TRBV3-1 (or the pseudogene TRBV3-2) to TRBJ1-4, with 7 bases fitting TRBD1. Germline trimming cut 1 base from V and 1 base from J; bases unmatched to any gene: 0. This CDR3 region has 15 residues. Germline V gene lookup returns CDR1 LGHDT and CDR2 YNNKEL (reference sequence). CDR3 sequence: CASSQAGGTNEKLFF. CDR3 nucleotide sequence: TGTGCCAGCAGCCAAGCAGGGGGAACTAATGAAAAACTGTTTTTT.

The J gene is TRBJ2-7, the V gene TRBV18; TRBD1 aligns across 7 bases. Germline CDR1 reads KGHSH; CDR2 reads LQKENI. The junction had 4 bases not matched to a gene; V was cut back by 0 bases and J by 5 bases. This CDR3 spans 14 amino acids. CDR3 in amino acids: CASSPPGQINEQYF. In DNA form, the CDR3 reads TGTGCCAGCTCACCACCGGGACAGATCAACGAGCAGTACTTC. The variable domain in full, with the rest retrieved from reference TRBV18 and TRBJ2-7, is NAGVMQNPRHLVRRRGQEARLRCSPMKGHSHVYWYRQLPEEGLKFMVYLQKENIIDESGMPKERFSAEFPKEGPSILRIQQVVRGDSAAYFCASSPPGQINEQYFGPGTRLTVT.

The DNA of the CDR3 is TGTGCCAGCAGTTACTATCCGGGACAGGCTAATGAAAAACTGTTTTTT. Its translation: CASSYYPGQANEKLFF. The chain is built from TRBV6-5 and TRBJ1-4; 8 nucleotides align to TRBD1. Germline values: CDR1 MNHEY, CDR2 SVGAGI. V lost 1 base, J lost 3 bases, and 4 bases stayed unmatched. The CDR3 sequence is 16 residues long.

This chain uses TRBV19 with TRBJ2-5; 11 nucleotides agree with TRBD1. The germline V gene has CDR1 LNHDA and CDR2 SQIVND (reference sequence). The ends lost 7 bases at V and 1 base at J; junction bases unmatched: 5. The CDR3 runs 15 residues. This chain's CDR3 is CASTWTGGFQETQYF. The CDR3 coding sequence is TGTGCCAGTACCTGGACAGGGGGCTTCCAAGAGACCCAGTACTTC.

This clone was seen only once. The CDR3 loop reads CASSLEFGGRDEKLFF. The DNA for the CDR3 is TGTGCCAGCAGTTTAGAATTCGGGGGAAGGGATGAAAAACTGTTTTTT. V and J are TRBV28 and TRBJ1-4, with D perhaps matching TRBD1 (5 bases). Deletions cut 2 bases from V and 6 bases from J, with 16 bases between. CDR3 size: 16 residues. Germline V gene lookup returns CDR1 MDHEN and CDR2 SYDVKM.

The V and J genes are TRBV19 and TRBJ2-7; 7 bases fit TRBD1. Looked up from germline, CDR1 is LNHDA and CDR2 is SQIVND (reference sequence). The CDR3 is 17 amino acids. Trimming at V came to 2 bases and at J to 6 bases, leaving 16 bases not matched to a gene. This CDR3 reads CASSILSPGQSAGEQYF. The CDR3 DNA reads TGTGCCAGTAGTATATTATCGCCGGGACAGTCCGCGGGCGAGCAGTACTTC. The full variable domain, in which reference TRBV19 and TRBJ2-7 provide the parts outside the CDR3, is DGGITQSPKYLFRKEGQNVTLSCEQNLNHDAMYWYRQDPGQGLRLIYYSQIVNDFQKGDIAEGYSVSREKKESFPLTVTSAQKNPTAFYLCASSILSPGQSAGEQYFGPGTRLTVT.

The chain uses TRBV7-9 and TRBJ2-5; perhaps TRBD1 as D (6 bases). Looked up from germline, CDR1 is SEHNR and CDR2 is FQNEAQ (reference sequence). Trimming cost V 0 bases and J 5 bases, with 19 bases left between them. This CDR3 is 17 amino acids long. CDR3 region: CASSLAQGRIVGETQYF. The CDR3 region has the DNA TGTGCCAGCAGCTTAGCACAGGGAAGGATCGTAGGGGAGACCCAGTACTTC.

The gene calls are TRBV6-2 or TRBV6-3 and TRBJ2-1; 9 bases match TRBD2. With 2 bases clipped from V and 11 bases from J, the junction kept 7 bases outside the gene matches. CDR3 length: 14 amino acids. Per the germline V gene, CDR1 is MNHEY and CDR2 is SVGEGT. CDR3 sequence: CASSYGGGGRKQFF. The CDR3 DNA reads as TGTGCCAGCAGTTACGGCGGGGGGGGACGGAAGCAGTTCTTC.

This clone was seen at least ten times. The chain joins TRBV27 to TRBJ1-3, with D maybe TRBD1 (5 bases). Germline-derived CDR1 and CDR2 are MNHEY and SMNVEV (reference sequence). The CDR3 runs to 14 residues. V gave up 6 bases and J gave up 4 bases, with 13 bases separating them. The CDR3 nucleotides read TGTGCCAGCAGGCTTAATGGGGCCGGAAACACCATATATTTT. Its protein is CASRLNGAGNTIYF.

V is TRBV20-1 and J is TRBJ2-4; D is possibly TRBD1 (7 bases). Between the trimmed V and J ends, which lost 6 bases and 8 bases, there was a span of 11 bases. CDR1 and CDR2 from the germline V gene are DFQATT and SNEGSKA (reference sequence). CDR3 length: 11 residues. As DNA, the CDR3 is TGCAGTGCCTCCAGGGGGGACATTCAGTACTTC. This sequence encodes CSASRGDIQYF.

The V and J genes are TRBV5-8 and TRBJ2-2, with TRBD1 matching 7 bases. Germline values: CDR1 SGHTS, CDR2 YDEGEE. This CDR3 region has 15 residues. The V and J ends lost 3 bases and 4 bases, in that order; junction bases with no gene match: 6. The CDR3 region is CASSSTGRPTGELFF. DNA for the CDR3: TGTGCCAGCAGCTCGACAGGGCGCCCCACCGGGGAGCTGTTTTTT.

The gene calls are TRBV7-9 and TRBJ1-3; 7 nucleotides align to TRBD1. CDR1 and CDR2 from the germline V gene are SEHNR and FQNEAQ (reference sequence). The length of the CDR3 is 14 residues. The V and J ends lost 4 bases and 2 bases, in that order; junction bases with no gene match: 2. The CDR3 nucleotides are TGTGCCAGCAGCTACGACAGGGCTGGAAACACCATATATTTT. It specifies CASSYDRAGNTIYF.

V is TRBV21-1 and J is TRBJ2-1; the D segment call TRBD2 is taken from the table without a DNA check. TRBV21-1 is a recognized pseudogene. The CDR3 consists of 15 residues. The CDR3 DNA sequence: TGTGCCAGCAGCTGCCGCCGCACCCAGCGCAATGAGCAGTTCTTC. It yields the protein CASSCRRTQRNEQFF.

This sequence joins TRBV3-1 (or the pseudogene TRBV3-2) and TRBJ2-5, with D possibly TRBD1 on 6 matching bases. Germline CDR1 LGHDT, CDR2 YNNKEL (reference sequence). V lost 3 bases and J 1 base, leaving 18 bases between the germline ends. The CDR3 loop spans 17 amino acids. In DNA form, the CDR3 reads TGTGCCAGCAGCCAGGCAAAGGTGGACAGTTCCCAAGAGACCCAGTACTTC. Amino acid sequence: CASSQAKVDSSQETQYF.

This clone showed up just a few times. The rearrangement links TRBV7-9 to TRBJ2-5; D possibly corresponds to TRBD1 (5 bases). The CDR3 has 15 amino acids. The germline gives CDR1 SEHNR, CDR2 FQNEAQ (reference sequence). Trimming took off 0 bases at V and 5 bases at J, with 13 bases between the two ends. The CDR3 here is CASSLAAGLSETQYF. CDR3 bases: TGTGCCAGCAGCTTAGCGGCAGGGTTAAGCGAGACCCAGTACTTC.

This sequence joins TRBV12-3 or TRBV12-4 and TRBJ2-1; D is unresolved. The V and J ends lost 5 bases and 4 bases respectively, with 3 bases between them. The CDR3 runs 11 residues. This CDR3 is CASSTYNEQFF. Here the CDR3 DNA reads TGTGCCAGCAGTACTTACAATGAGCAGTTCTTC.

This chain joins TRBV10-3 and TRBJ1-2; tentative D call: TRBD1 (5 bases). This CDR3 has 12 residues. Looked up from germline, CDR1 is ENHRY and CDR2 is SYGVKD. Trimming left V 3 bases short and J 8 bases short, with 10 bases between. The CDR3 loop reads CAISETGSGYTF. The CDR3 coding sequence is TGTGCCATCAGTGAAACAGGATCGGGCTACACCTTC.

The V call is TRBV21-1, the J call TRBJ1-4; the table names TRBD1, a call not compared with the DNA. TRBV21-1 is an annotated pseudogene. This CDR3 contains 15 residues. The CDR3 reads CASSSTGVFYKKLFF. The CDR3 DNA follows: TGTGCCAGCAGTTCGACAGGGGTGTTCTATAAAAAACTGTTTTTT.